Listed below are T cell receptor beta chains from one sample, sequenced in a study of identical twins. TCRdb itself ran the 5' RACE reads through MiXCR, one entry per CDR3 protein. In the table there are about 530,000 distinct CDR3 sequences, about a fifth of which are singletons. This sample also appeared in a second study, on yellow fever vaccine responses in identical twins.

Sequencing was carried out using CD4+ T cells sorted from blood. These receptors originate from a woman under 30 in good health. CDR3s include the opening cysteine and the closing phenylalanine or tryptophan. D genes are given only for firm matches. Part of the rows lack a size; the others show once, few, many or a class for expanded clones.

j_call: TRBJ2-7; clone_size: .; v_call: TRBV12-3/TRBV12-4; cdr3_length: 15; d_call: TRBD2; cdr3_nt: TGTGCCAGCAGTTTAGGCACGGGAGGGCACCACGAGCAGTACTTC; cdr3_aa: CASSLGTGGHHEQYF
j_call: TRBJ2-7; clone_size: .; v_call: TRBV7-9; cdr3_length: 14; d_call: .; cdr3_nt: TGTGCCAGCAGCTCACTAGAACTTGATTACGAGCAGTACTTC; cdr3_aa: CASSSLELDYEQYF
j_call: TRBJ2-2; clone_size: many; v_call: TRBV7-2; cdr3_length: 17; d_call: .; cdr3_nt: TGTGCCAGCAGTCCTGGGATGGGACGGACGAACACCGGGGAGCTGTTTTTT; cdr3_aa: CASSPGMGRTNTGELFF
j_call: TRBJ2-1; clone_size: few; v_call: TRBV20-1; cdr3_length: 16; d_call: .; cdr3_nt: TGCAGTGCTACACACCCTACTAGCGGCAGGGGGAATGAGCAGTTCTTC; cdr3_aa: CSATHPTSGRGNEQFF
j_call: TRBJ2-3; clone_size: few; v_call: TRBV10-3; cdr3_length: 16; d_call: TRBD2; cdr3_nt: TGTGCCATCAGTGGAAGGCTAGCGGACCCCCGAGATACGCAGTATTTT; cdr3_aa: CAISGRLADPRDTQYF
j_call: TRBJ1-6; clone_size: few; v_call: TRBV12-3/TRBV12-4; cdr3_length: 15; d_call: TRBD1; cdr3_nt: TGTGCCAGCAGTCCAAGGACAGGGATGAATTCACCCCTCCACTTT; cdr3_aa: CASSPRTGMNSPLHF
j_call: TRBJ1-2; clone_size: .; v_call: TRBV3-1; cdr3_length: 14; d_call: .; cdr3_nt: TGTGCCAGCAGCCAGCAGGGTCCCAACTATGGCTACACCTTC; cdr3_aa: CASSQQGPNYGYTF
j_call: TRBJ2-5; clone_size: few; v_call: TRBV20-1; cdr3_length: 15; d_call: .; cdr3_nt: TGCAGTGCTAGTTCTTCTCGCAGGGGACAAGAGACCCAGTACTTC; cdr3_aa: CSASSSRRGQETQYF
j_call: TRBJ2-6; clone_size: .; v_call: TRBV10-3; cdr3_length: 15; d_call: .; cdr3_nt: TGTGCCATCAGTGAGTCGGCTTCTGGGGCCAACGTCCTGACTTTC; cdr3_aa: CAISESASGANVLTF
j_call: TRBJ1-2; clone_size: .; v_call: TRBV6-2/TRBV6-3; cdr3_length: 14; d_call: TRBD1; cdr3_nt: TGTGCCAGCAGTGGGGACAGGCAGCTCTATGGCTACACCTTC; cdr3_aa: CASSGDRQLYGYTF
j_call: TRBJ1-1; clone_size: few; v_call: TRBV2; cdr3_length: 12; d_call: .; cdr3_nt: TGTGCCAGCAGCAGACCGGGGGGGGAGGCTTTCTTT; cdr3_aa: CASSRPGGEAFF
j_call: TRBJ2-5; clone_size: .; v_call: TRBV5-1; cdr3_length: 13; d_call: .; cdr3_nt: TGCGCCAGCAAAGCTAGGGACCAAGAGACCCAGTACTTC; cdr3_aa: CASKARDQETQYF
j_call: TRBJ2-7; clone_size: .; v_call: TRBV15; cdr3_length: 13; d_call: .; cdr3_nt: TGTGCCACCAGCAGTCCTCCATCATACGAGCAGTACTTC; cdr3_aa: CATSSPPSYEQYF
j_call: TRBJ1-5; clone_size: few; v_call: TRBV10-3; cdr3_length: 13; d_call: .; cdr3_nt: TGTGCCATCAACGGATTTAAGGATCAGCCCCAGCATTTT; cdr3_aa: CAINGFKDQPQHF
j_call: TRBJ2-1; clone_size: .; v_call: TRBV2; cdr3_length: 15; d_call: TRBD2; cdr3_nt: TGTGCCAGCAGTGAACTGGCGGGGGGGAACAATGAGCAGTTCTTC; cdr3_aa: CASSELAGGNNEQFF
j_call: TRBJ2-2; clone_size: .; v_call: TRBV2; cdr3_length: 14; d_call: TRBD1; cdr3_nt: TGTGCCAGCACCGCGGACAGGGCAGACCGGGAGCTGTTTTTT; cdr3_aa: CASTADRADRELFF
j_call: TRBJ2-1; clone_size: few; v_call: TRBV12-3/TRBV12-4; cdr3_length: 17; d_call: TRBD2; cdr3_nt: TGTGCCAGCAGCCCGGGACTAGCGGGAGGGCCGTTGAATGAGCAGTTCTTC; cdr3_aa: CASSPGLAGGPLNEQFF